The 27 T cell receptor beta chains below come from one sample, sequenced in a study of blood T cell repertoires in COVID-19. Profiled with immunoSEQ multiplex PCR; TCRdb holds only in-frame clones, not every one. The sample shows fewer than 120,000 clones, approximately 70% of them seen only once. Sequencing was done on a sample of peripheral blood. The receptors come from a woman in her sixties or seventies with acute or convalescent COVID-19.

This clone was found once. The CDR3 spells CSASGSDRTEKLFF. CDR3 DNA: TGCAGTGCTAGTGGGTCGGACAGGACCGAAAAACTGTTTTTT. V usage is TRBV20-1 and J usage is TRBJ1-4; 7 bases align to TRBD1. Trimming removed 3 bases from V and 8 bases from J; junction bases left unmatched: 9. The CDR3 extends over 14 amino acids. CDR1 is DFQATT, CDR2 SNEGSKA, per germline (reference sequence).

V is TRBV5-1 and J is TRBJ1-6; 8 positions agree with TRBD1. The V gene's germline CDR1 is SGHRS and CDR2 YFSETQ. V lost 4 bases and J lost 10; bases outside the gene matches: 13. This CDR3 spans 16 amino acids. CDR3 amino acids: CASSVTGTGTRSPLHF. The DNA for the CDR3 is TGCGCCAGCAGCGTAACCGGGACAGGCACACGATCACCCCTCCACTTT.

The chain carries TRBV9 and TRBJ1-1, with D unresolved. Trimming left V 0 bases short and J 1 base short, with 10 bases between. In germline, CDR1 is SGDLS, CDR2 YYNGEE. The length of the CDR3 is 15 residues. The CDR3 spells CASSVDGLWNTEAFF. The CDR3, as DNA: TGTGCCAGCAGCGTAGACGGACTATGGAACACTGAAGCTTTCTTT.

The genes are TRBV30 and TRBJ1-1; D unclear. Germline V gene sequence: CDR1 GTSNPN, CDR2 SVGIG (reference sequence). The germline V and J ends were trimmed by 8 bases and 1 base, with 11 bases remaining between them. The CDR3 extends over 12 amino acids. DNA of the CDR3: TGTGCCGCGGGTCGGGGGAACACTGAAGCTTTCTTT. This gives the protein CAAGRGNTEAFF.

V gene TRBV2 combines with J gene TRBJ1-1; 7 bases are shared with TRBD1. Losses at the gene ends were 1 base for V and 7 bases for J; bases not matched to a gene: 6. CDR3 length: 14 residues. Germline CDR1 reads SNHLY; CDR2 reads FYNNEI. DNA for the CDR3: TGTGCCAGCAGTGAAGTTTTACAGGGGATTGAAGCTTTCTTT. Translation gives CASSEVLQGIEAFF. Using reference TRBV2 and TRBJ1-1 for the parts outside the CDR3, the full variable domain is EPEVTQTPSHQVTQMGQEVILRCVPISNHLYFYWYRQILGQKVEFLVSFYNNEISEKSEIFDDQFSVERPDGSNFTLKIRSTKLEDSAMYFCASSEVLQGIEAFFGQGTRLTVV.

This clone was counted a few times. This chain joins TRBV29-1 and TRBJ2-3, with 10 bases identical to TRBD2. Germline CDR1 reads SQVTM; CDR2 reads ANQGSEA. Losses at the gene ends were 3 bases for V and 4 bases for J; bases not matched to a gene: 7. There are 15 residues in the CDR3. CDR3 sequence reads: CSVDSVAGGADTQYF. The CDR3 nucleotides are TGCAGCGTTGATAGCGTAGCGGGAGGCGCAGATACGCAGTATTTT.

The chain combines TRBV3-1 (or the pseudogene TRBV3-2) with TRBJ1-6, with 9 positions matching TRBD1. The J segment lost 14 bases and the V segment lost 1 base, leaving 9 bases of the junction unmatched. Germline V gives CDR1 LGHDT, CDR2 YNNKEL (reference sequence). The CDR3 is 15 amino acids. CDR3 in DNA: TGTGCCAGCAGCCAAGGGGGACAGGGAGCGGTAGCCCTCCACTTT. Protein product: CASSQGGQGAVALHF.

This chain connects TRBV7-2 to TRBJ2-1, with 10 bases fitting TRBD1. J was trimmed by 0 bases and V by 1 base; bases with no gene match: 0. This CDR3 has 16 residues. Germline CDR1 reads SGHTA; CDR2 reads FQGNSA. CDR3 sequence: CASSLGTGGSYNEQFF. For the CDR3, the DNA is TGTGCCAGCAGCTTAGGGACAGGGGGCTCCTACAATGAGCAGTTCTTC.

The rearrangement joins TRBV21-1 to TRBJ1-5; TRBD1, as called in the table, went unchecked against the DNA. TRBV21-1 is a listed pseudogene. The CDR3 loop spans 16 amino acids. The CDR3 nucleotides read TGTGCCAGCTTAGGAGAAGGACAGGGGCCCAATCAGCCCCAGCATTTT. This gives the protein CASLGEGQGPNQPQHF.

The chain links TRBV20-1 to TRBJ2-7; D not resolved. This CDR3 comprises 11 residues. Trimming left V 2 bases short and J 5 bases short, with 7 bases between. CDR1 and CDR2 from the germline V gene are DFQATT and SNEGSKA (reference sequence). The CDR3 spells CSARSVDEQYF. In DNA, the CDR3 is TGCAGTGCTAGATCGGTGGACGAGCAGTACTTC.

V is TRBV19 and J is TRBJ2-3; D is possibly TRBD1 (5 bases). The CDR3 is 13 amino acids. The germline V and J ends were trimmed by 6 bases and 5 bases, with 12 bases remaining between them. Germline V CDR1 and CDR2: LNHDA, SQIVND (reference sequence). CDR3 sequence: CASRGQQGDTQYF. Written as DNA, the CDR3 is TGTGCCAGTAGGGGCCAGCAGGGAGATACGCAGTATTTT.

Here the CDR3 reads CASAQGGRNQPQHF. In DNA, the CDR3 is TGTGCCAGCGCTCAAGGGGGCCGGAATCAGCCCCAGCATTTT. The chain couples TRBV28 to TRBJ1-5, with TRBD1 matching 7 bases. Germline trimming cut 8 bases from V and 4 bases from J; bases unmatched to any gene: 8. CDR1 is MDHEN and CDR2 is SYDVKM in the germline V gene. This CDR3 has 14 residues.

The chain links TRBV19 to TRBJ1-2, with 10 bases identical to TRBD1. The CDR3 sequence is 15 residues long. Losses at the gene ends were 3 bases for V and 8 bases for J; bases not matched to a gene: 9. Germline lookup yields CDR1 LNHDA and CDR2 SQIVND (reference sequence). The CDR3 reads CASSIDRGRWMGYTF. DNA for the CDR3: TGTGCCAGTAGTATCGACAGGGGGCGGTGGATGGGCTACACCTTC.

The chain employs TRBV7-9 and TRBJ1-1; tentatively, D is TRBD1 (5 bases). The germline gives CDR1 SEHNR, CDR2 FQNEAQ (reference sequence). CDR3 length equals 12 residues. V was trimmed by 3 bases and J by 10 bases, leaving 12 bases between them. DNA for the CDR3: TGTGCCAGCAGCTTGGCGGCGGGGCCAGCTTTCTTT. Translating it yields CASSLAAGPAFF.

J is TRBJ2-7 and V is TRBV12-3 or TRBV12-4, with D tentatively TRBD2 (5 bases). Trimming took off 5 bases at V and 2 bases at J, with 10 bases between the two ends. CDR3 length equals 13 residues. The CDR3 DNA follows: TGTGCCAGCAGTCCCCGCGGGCCCTACGAGCAGTACTTC. Protein product: CASSPRGPYEQYF.

The rearrangement links TRBV20-1 to TRBJ2-3; 11 nucleotides line up with TRBD2. The V gene's germline CDR1 is DFQATT and CDR2 SNEGSKA (reference sequence). V was pared by 3 bases and J by 5 bases, with 7 bases of the junction left unmatched. The CDR3 has 15 residues. CDR3 coding DNA: TGCAGTGCTAGTAGCGGGGGGGCCAACAAAGATACGCAGTATTTT. This sequence encodes CSASSGGANKDTQYF.

The chain couples TRBV18 to TRBJ2-7, with 7 nucleotides matching TRBD1. The length of the CDR3 is 13 residues. From germline, CDR1 is KGHSH and CDR2 LQKENI. J gave up 2 bases and V 4 bases, and 2 bases lay outside the gene matches. The DNA of the CDR3 is TGTGCCAGCTCACTGGGACAGACCTACGAGCAGTACTTC. Amino acid sequence: CASSLGQTYEQYF.

With regard to this clone: Different DNA sequences within this sample yield the same CDR3. The gene calls are TRBV10-3 and TRBJ1-3; a possible D gene is TRBD1 (5 bases). The CDR3 length is 11 residues. Trimming stripped 7 bases from V and 4 bases from J, with 5 bases between. CDR1 and CDR2 from the germline V gene are ENHRY and SYGVKD. CDR3: CAITGGNTIYF. As DNA, the CDR3 is TGTGCCATCACAGGGGGAAACACCATATATTTT.

This chain joins TRBV5-1 and TRBJ1-4; maybe TRBD1 (6 bases). Trimming shortened V by 4 bases and J by 3 bases, and 7 bases separated the two germline ends. This CDR3 region has 13 residues. From germline, CDR1 is SGHRS and CDR2 YFSETQ. CDR3 sequence: CASSRTANEKLFF. The DNA of the CDR3 is TGCGCCAGCAGCCGGACAGCTAATGAAAAACTGTTTTTT.

V usage is TRBV6-5 and J usage is TRBJ2-2, with 10 bases lining up with TRBD1. The CDR3 spans 14 residues. Germline CDR1 MNHEY, CDR2 SVGAGI. J lost 6 bases, V lost 6 bases, and 4 bases had no gene match. For the CDR3, the DNA is TGTGCCAGCAGGAGACAGGGGGCGGCCGGGGAGCTGTTTTTT. Translating gives CASRRQGAAGELFF.

The rearrangement links TRBV24-1 to TRBJ1-2, with 8 bases that match TRBD1. Per the germline V gene, CDR1 is KGHDR and CDR2 is SFDVKD. The CDR3 runs to 15 residues. J was trimmed by 4 bases and V by 7 bases; bases with no gene match: 10. The CDR3 DNA reads TGTGCCACCAGCCAGGGACAGGAGGGTCGCTATGGCTACACCTTC. Protein: CATSQGQEGRYGYTF.

The chain joins TRBV19 to TRBJ2-4; 7 nucleotides line up with TRBD1. V shed 3 bases, J shed 3 bases, and the junction held 8 bases outside the gene matches. The CDR3 has 16 amino acids. The germline V gene encodes CDR1 LNHDA and CDR2 SQIVND (reference sequence). CDR3 sequence reads: CASSMVGQSIKNIQYF. In nucleotides, the CDR3 is TGTGCCAGTAGTATGGTGGGACAGAGTATCAAAAACATTCAGTACTTC. Variable domain in full (rest from reference TRBV19 and TRBJ2-4): DGGITQSPKYLFRKEGQNVTLSCEQNLNHDAMYWYRQDPGQGLRLIYYSQIVNDFQKGDIAEGYSVSREKKESFPLTVTSAQKNPTAFYLCASSMVGQSIKNIQYFGAGTRLSVL.

The chain uses TRBV7-2 and TRBJ1-1; D unclear. The CDR3 is 18 residues long. Trimming pared 9 bases from V and 0 bases from J, leaving 26 bases between. The germline V gene has CDR1 SGHTA and CDR2 FQGNSA. CDR3 loop: CASWQPATRGLMNTEAFF. CDR3 coding DNA: TGTGCCAGTTGGCAACCCGCCACCCGCGGCCTAATGAACACTGAAGCTTTCTTT.

The V call is TRBV28, the J call TRBJ1-2, with a weak D call TRBD1 (5 bases). V shed 3 bases and J shed 5 bases, with 13 bases lying between them. This CDR3 contains 14 residues. Germline values: CDR1 MDHEN, CDR2 SYDVKM. In DNA, the CDR3 is TGTGCCAGCAGTTTTCGGGGACTACCTTATGGCTACACCTTC. Translating gives CASSFRGLPYGYTF.

This clone showed up just once. V and J are TRBV27 and TRBJ1-4; 8 bases map to TRBD1. The CDR3 has 15 residues. V trimming: 6 bases; J trimming: 7 bases; junction bases outside the gene matches: 10. Germline lookup yields CDR1 MNHEY and CDR2 SMNVEV (reference sequence). The CDR3 reads CASRALGQGLEKLFF. For the CDR3, the DNA is TGTGCCAGCAGGGCCCTTGGACAGGGACTTGAAAAACTGTTTTTT.

The V and J genes are TRBV10-3 and TRBJ1-1, with a possible D match to TRBD1 (6 bases). Trimming took 0 bases from V and 5 from J, leaving 13 bases between them. This CDR3 spans 15 amino acids. Germline CDR1 is ENHRY and CDR2 is SYGVKD. In DNA form, the CDR3 reads TGTGCCATCAGTGAGTCGAACAGGGACGGGACTGAAGCTTTCTTT. Amino acids: CAISESNRDGTEAFF.

The genes are TRBV3-1 (or the pseudogene TRBV3-2) and TRBJ1-2; 9 bases match TRBD1. The V and J ends lost 0 bases and 6 bases, in that order; junction bases with no gene match: 5. CDR3 length equals 15 residues. Germline values: CDR1 LGHDT, CDR2 YNNKEL (reference sequence). CDR3 coding DNA: TGTGCCAGCAGCCAAGAAGGGGGACAGGGTCATGGCTACACCTTC. Residues: CASSQEGGQGHGYTF.